Presented here are 17 T cell receptor beta chains from one specimen sequenced in a study of CD8+CD57+ T cells in acquired aplastic anemia. CDR3 and TCR beta VDJ profiling relied on a genomic DNA template. TCRdb passed the reads through MiXCR, listing each CDR3 protein once. This table has roughly 240,000 distinct CDR3 sequences, around 46% appearing once. Selection for sequencing was limited to patients who had shown CD8+CD57+ cell expansion by flow cytometry. Sequencing was carried out using sorted CD4+, CD8+, or CD8+CD57+ T cells (not recorded which) from PBMCs. These receptors all come from a human donor with aplastic anemia.

This clonotype was detected many times. The chain couples TRBV7-9 to TRBJ1-5; D is perhaps TRBD1 (6 bases). In germline, CDR1 is SEHNR, CDR2 FQNEAQ (reference sequence). The CDR3 sequence is 14 residues long. V gave up 6 bases and J gave up 1 base, with 10 bases separating them. The CDR3 sequence is CASSTGTSNQPQHF. In DNA form, the CDR3 reads TGTGCCAGCAGTACCGGGACAAGCAATCAGCCCCAGCATTTT.

This clonotype turned up a few times. CDR3 loop: CAIRGSGGNTEAFF. In DNA form, the CDR3 reads TGTGCCATCAGGGGGTCCGGAGGGAACACTGAAGCTTTCTTT. The chain links TRBV10-3 to TRBJ1-1; D not resolved. Trimming shortened V by 6 bases and J by 1 base, and 12 bases separated the two germline ends. CDR1 is ENHRY, CDR2 SYGVKD, per germline. The CDR3 spans 14 residues.

This rearrangement joins TRBV6-1 to TRBJ1-6, with unresolved D. The germline V gene has CDR1 MNHNS and CDR2 SASEGT. Trimming took off 1 base at V and 4 bases at J, with 14 bases between the two ends. The CDR3 has 17 residues. The CDR3 spells CASSEEYMGNYNSPLHF. Written as DNA, the CDR3 is TGTGCCAGCAGTGAAGAGTATATGGGGAATTATAATTCACCCCTCCACTTT.

This clonotype was recorded many times. The chain has TRBV7-2 and TRBJ1-2; perhaps TRBD1 as D (5 bases). Between the trimmed V and J ends, which lost 0 bases and 2 bases, there was a span of 7 bases. CDR3 length equals 14 residues. Germline CDR1 reads SGHTA; CDR2 reads FQGNSA. The CDR3 sequence: CASSLARQNYGYTF. In DNA, the CDR3 is TGTGCCAGCAGCTTAGCCCGACAGAACTATGGCTACACCTTC.

This clonotype was counted at least ten times. This chain joins TRBV15 and TRBJ2-1; D is tentatively TRBD1 or TRBD2 (6 bases each). Trimming stripped 1 base from V and 5 bases from J, with 12 bases between. Germline assignment: CDR1 LNHNV and CDR2 YYDKDF (reference sequence). The CDR3 extends over 15 amino acids. The CDR3 spells CATSRAGGVNNEQFF. Here the CDR3 DNA reads TGTGCCACCAGCAGAGCCGGGGGCGTAAACAATGAGCAGTTCTTC.

V usage is TRBV29-1 and J usage is TRBJ1-4; a weak D match, TRBD1 (5 bases). Germline-derived CDR1 and CDR2 are SQVTM and ANQGSEA. The ends were cut back, 5 bases at V and 6 bases at J, with 13 bases in the middle. The CDR3 is made up of 13 amino acids. CDR3 loop: CSVRRGMDEKLFF. CDR3 DNA sequence: TGCAGCGTTAGGAGGGGTATGGATGAAAAACTGTTTTTT.

This rearrangement joins TRBV19 to TRBJ2-7, with TRBD2 as a possible D gene (6 bases). This CDR3 region has 13 residues. Trimming pared 9 bases from V and 5 bases from J, leaving 17 bases between. In germline, CDR1 is LNHDA, CDR2 SQIVND (reference sequence). The CDR3 loop reads CASSPTGDDEQYF. The CDR3 nucleotides read TGTGCCAGCTCACCAACGGGGGACGACGAGCAGTACTTC.

The V and J genes are TRBV7-9 and TRBJ1-5; D gene ambiguous. Germline V gene sequence: CDR1 SEHNR, CDR2 FQNEAQ (reference sequence). Trimming shortened V by 6 bases and J by 3 bases, and 15 bases separated the two germline ends. CDR3 length: 15 amino acids. The CDR3 DNA is TGTGCCAGCAGAGGGCTAGAGAGGTTCAATCAGCCCCAGCATTTT. Its translation is CASRGLERFNQPQHF.

The chain joins TRBV4-1 to TRBJ2-3; 9 nucleotides match TRBD2. Germline V gene lookup returns CDR1 MGHRA and CDR2 YSYEKL. V was clipped by 6 bases and J by 2 bases; unmatched bases: 9. This CDR3 region has 16 residues. The chain's CDR3 is CASRQQIAGDTDTQYF. CDR3 nucleotides: TGCGCCAGCAGACAACAAATAGCGGGAGACACAGATACGCAGTATTTT.

Worth noting for this clonotype: The DNA is left out, because the CDR3 cannot be placed on it with certainty; the CDR3 is given as TCRdb lists it. The chain is built from TRBV9 and TRBJ2-3; the table names TRBD2, a call not compared with the DNA. Germline CDR1 and CDR2: SGDLS and YYNGEE. The CDR3 is 24 residues long, ends included. CDR3 in amino acids: CASSKLANPDTQYFGPGTANTQYF.

The chain uses TRBV27 and TRBJ2-1; D unclear. This CDR3 contains 13 residues. In germline, CDR1 is MNHEY, CDR2 SMNVEV (reference sequence). The V gene lost 6 bases and the J gene lost 5 bases, with 11 bases spanning the gap. For the CDR3, the DNA is TGTGCCAGCAGCCTCACGGCCCACAATGAGCAGTTCTTC. Protein: CASSLTAHNEQFF.

Concerning this clonotype itself: Lacking the conserved final phenylalanine or tryptophan, this CDR3 likely reflects a read error. CDR3 region: CASQGCAGEQYL. The CDR3 DNA follows: TGTGCTAGTCAAGGGTGCGCGGGAGAGCAGTACCTC. The V and J genes are TRBV12-5 and TRBJ2-7; a weak D match, TRBD2 (6 bases). Germline V gene sequence: CDR1 LGHNT, CDR2 FRNRAP. This CDR3 has 12 amino acids. V shed 8 bases and J shed 7 bases, with 15 bases lying between them.

The chain combines TRBV10-3 with TRBJ2-1; TRBD2 matches 9 bases. The CDR3 extends over 16 amino acids. Germline trimming cut 0 bases from V and 1 base from J; bases unmatched to any gene: 1. CDR1 and CDR2 from the germline V gene are ENHRY and SYGVKD. The CDR3, as DNA: TGTGCCATCAGTGAGTCTAGCGGGGGTTCCTACAATGAGCAGTTCTTC. It yields the protein CAISESSGGSYNEQFF.

Only a few counts were recorded for this clonotype. A read error is possible here, since a much larger clone lies one base away. The chain couples TRBV20-1 to TRBJ2-1; the D is unclear. Germline V gives CDR1 DFQATT, CDR2 SNEGSKA (reference sequence). CDR3 length: 15 residues. V lost 3 bases, J lost 0 bases, and 12 bases lay in between. The CDR3 DNA reads as TGCAGTGCTAGCCCCGAACGGGCCTCCTACAATGAGCAGTTCTTC. Protein: CSASPERASYNEQFF.

This rearrangement joins TRBV20-1 to TRBJ2-3; weak D call: TRBD1 (5 bases). Trimming took off 6 bases at V and 4 bases at J, with 26 bases between the two ends. Germline V gene sequence: CDR1 DFQATT, CDR2 SNEGSKA (reference sequence). The CDR3 covers 17 residues. The CDR3 coding sequence is TGCAGTGCCTCCAACCCCCCCTTTAGGGGCCCACCAGATACGCAGTATTTT. This gives the protein CSASNPPFRGPPDTQYF.

The J gene is TRBJ2-3, the V gene TRBV15; the D gene could be TRBD1 or TRBD2 (5 bases each). V was clipped by 3 bases and J by 0 bases, with 10 bases between them. The CDR3 covers 15 residues. The germline V gene has CDR1 LNHNV and CDR2 YYDKDF (reference sequence). CDR3 bases: TGTGCCACCAGCAGCGGGGCGACGAGCACAGATACGCAGTATTTT. Protein product: CATSSGATSTDTQYF.

This clonotype has ten or more counts. The chain has TRBV7-9 and TRBJ1-1; D unresolved. Trimming cost V 4 bases and J 10 bases, with 19 bases left between them. The germline CDR1 and CDR2 sequences are SEHNR and FQNEAQ (reference sequence). The CDR3 is made up of 14 amino acids. The CDR3 spells CASSSDYQVLGAFF. Here the CDR3 DNA reads TGTGCCAGCAGCTCCGACTATCAGGTCTTGGGAGCTTTCTTT.